One sample yielded the 16 T cell receptor beta chains listed below, sequenced in a study of CD8+ T cells in alopecia areata. RNA extraction and reverse transcription yielded cDNA as sequencing template. Sequenced by immunoSEQ multiplex PCR; TCRdb stores in-frame clones only, minus some. The record shows over 250,000 clones for this sample, with no singletons present. The sorting of pooled cutaneous lymph node cells relied on CD4, CD8alpha, NKG2D, NKG2ACE and other markers. What was sequenced was CD4+ T cells sorted from a lymph node. These receptors came from a C3H/HeJ mouse with alopecia areata. MHC haplotype of the strain: H2-k.

This clone was counted only a few times. Mouse names are used for the genes. The read halts 4 residues ahead of the CDR3 end, with the missing end drawn from the germline J gene. The V call is TRBV13-3, the J call TRBJ1-1; no clear D. Looked up from germline, CDR1 is NNHDY and CDR2 is SYVADS. This CDR3 is built from 14 residues. V lost 2 bases and J lost 1, with 9 bases in between. This CDR3 is CASSERVENTEVFF. The CDR3 DNA, read in part, is TGTGCCAGCAGTGAGAGGGTGGAAAACACA.

This clone was seen at least ten times. Gene names follow the mouse nomenclature. Read data end 4 residues before the CDR3 end; the end is taken from the germline J gene. The chain carries TRBV13-1 and TRBJ2-5, with 12 bases that match TRBD2. The CDR3 is 15 amino acids. The V segment lost 5 bases and the J segment 1 base; nucleotides outside the gene matches: 2. CDR1 and CDR2 from the germline V gene are NSHNY and SYGAGN. CDR3 sequence: CASSRLGGHQDTQYF. The covered CDR3 bases are TGTGCCAGCAGCCGACTGGGGGGGCACCAAGAC.

The sample holds a few counts of this clone. Gene names and germline refer to mouse. The read comes to an end 4 residues before the CDR3 does, leaving the germline J gene to fill in the end. The chain uses TRBV14 and TRBJ2-5; 10 bases match TRBD2. The length of the CDR3 is 15 residues. Trimming took 2 bases from V and 1 from J; bases not matched to a gene: 1. Germline CDR1 is SGHDT and CDR2 is FRDEAV. The part of the CDR3 DNA that was read is TGTGCCAGCAGTTTAACTGGGGGGGACCAAGAC. It specifies CASSLTGGDQD. From start to end, the CDR3 is CASSLTGGDQDTQYF.

A few counts support this clone. The genes are named according to mouse. The CDR3 end lies 4 residues beyond the end of the read and is filled in from the germline J gene. This chain links TRBV13-2 with TRBJ2-3; TRBD2 might be the D (6 bases). The V end was cut by 3 bases, the J end by 0 bases, with 8 bases between. CDR3 size: 14 residues. Germline V gene lookup returns CDR1 NNHNN and CDR2 SYGAGS (reference sequence). The part of the CDR3 DNA that was read is TGTGCCAGCGGTGGACTGGCTAGTGCAGAA. Translated, it gives CASGGLASAE. The whole CDR3 region reads CASGGLASAETLYF.

This clone has more than one count but fewer than ten. Germline and genes here are mouse. The read finishes 4 residues shy of the CDR3 end, and the germline J gene is used to complete it. J is TRBJ2-5 and V is TRBV19; tentatively, D is TRBD1 (6 bases). The CDR3 runs 14 residues. V lost 4 bases to trimming and J lost 0 bases, with 9 bases between them. Germline V gene sequence: CDR1 FNHDT, CDR2 SITEND (reference sequence). The CDR3 here is CASSGDNNQDTQYF. The CDR3 bases that were read are TGTGCCAGCAGTGGGGACAATAACCAAGAC. Based on the CDR3 plus reference TRBV19 and TRBJ2-5, the full variable domain is GGIITQTPKFLIGQEGQKLTLKCQQNFNHDTMYWYRQDSGKGLRLIYYSITENDLQKGDLSEGYDASREKKSSFSLTVTSAQKNEMAVFLCASSGDNNQDTQYFGPGTRLLVL.

As for this clone: Gene names are the mouse ones. The read finishes 4 residues shy of the CDR3 end, and the germline J gene is used to complete it. The chain carries TRBV17 and TRBJ2-5; D might be TRBD2 (6 bases). The CDR3 has 14 amino acids. V was pared by 5 bases and J by 2 bases, with 11 bases between. Germline CDR1 reads MNHDT; CDR2 reads YYDKIL. The CDR3: CASSRLASQDTQYF. Partial CDR3 DNA: TGTGCTAGCAGTCGACTGGCTTCCCAAGAC. Filled out from reference TRBV17 and TRBJ2-5, the complete variable domain reads DTTVKQNPRYKLARVGKPVNLICSQTMNHDTMYWYQKKPNQAPKLLLFYYDKILNREADTFEKFQSSRPNNSFCSLYIGSAGLEYSAMYLCASSRLASQDTQYFGPGTRLLVL.

Of note for this clone: Mouse gene names and germline throughout. The read gets to within 4 residues of the CDR3 end, and the germline J gene fills in the rest. The chain is built from TRBV19 and TRBJ2-3; D remains ambiguous. This CDR3 contains 15 residues. CDR1 is FNHDT, CDR2 SITEND, per germline (reference sequence). With 2 bases removed from V and 0 bases from J, the gap between germline ends came to 10 bases. Incomplete CDR3 DNA: TGTGCCAGCAGTATCCCAGGCATTAGTGCAGAA. Translating gives CASSIPGISAE. The full CDR3 protein is CASSIPGISAETLYF.

With respect to this clone: The germline and genes are mouse ones. The sequenced fragment ends 4 residues before the CDR3 boundary, so the rest is inferred from the germline J gene. The chain uses TRBV31 and TRBJ2-1; 9 bases line up with TRBD2. CDR1 is GKSSPN, CDR2 SITVG, per germline. CDR3 length: 14 residues. The V and J ends lost 3 bases and 4 bases, in that order; junction bases with no gene match: 4. CDR3 DNA (partial): TGTGCCTGGAGGAGACTGGGGGAGTATGCT. This translates into CAWRRLGEYA. The complete CDR3 sequence is CAWRRLGEYAEQFF.

This clone has a handful of counts. These gene names are mouse names. The CDR3 end lies 4 residues beyond the end of the read and is filled in from the germline J gene. This chain joins TRBV13-3 and TRBJ2-3; TRBD2 might be the D (5 bases). Trimming shortened V by 6 bases and J by 0 bases, and 11 bases separated the two germline ends. Germline CDR1 NNHDY, CDR2 SYVADS. There are 14 residues in the CDR3. CDR3 DNA (partial): TGTGCCAGCAAGGACCTGGGTAGTGCAGAA. Amino acids: CASKDLGSAE. The entire CDR3 protein is CASKDLGSAETLYF.

This clone was seen only a few times. Gene names denote mouse genes. The CDR3 extends 4 residues past the end of the read, so its final part is completed from the germline J gene. This chain uses TRBV19 with TRBJ2-1, with 9 nucleotides matching TRBD2. The V and J ends lost 3 bases and 5 bases, in that order; junction bases with no gene match: 0. Germline-derived CDR1 and CDR2 are FNHDT and SITEND (reference sequence). CDR3 length: 13 amino acids. CDR3 residues: CASSRTGDAEQFF. CDR3 DNA, as far as it was read: TGTGCCAGCAGTAGGACTGGGGATGCT.

To note about this clone: Gene names refer to mouse genes. The sequenced fragment ends 4 residues before the CDR3 boundary, so the rest is inferred from the germline J gene. The chain combines TRBV13-1 with TRBJ2-5; 14 bases align to TRBD2. Germline CDR1 and CDR2: NSHNY and SYGAGN. The CDR3 contains 15 residues. This chain's CDR3 is CASRGLGGRSDTQYF. The DNA read from the CDR3 is TGTGCCAGCAGGGGACTGGGGGGGCGCTCGGAC.

This clone turned up a few times. The gene symbols are mouse symbols. The CDR3 is cut off 4 residues early in the read; its end comes from the germline J gene. The rearrangement joins TRBV1 to TRBJ2-1, with 8 bases aligning to TRBD1. The V gene's germline CDR1 is NSQYPW and CDR2 LRSPGD (reference sequence). This CDR3 spans 16 amino acids. V shed 0 bases, J shed 4 bases, and the junction held 5 bases outside the gene matches. The CDR3 loop reads CTCSAERQGAYAEQFF. The covered CDR3 bases are TGCACCTGCAGTGCAGAGCGTCAGGGGGCGTATGCT.

This clone was found a few times. All gene names here are mouse names. The read finishes 4 residues shy of the CDR3 end, and the germline J gene is used to complete it. The J gene is TRBJ1-2, the V gene TRBV19, with D perhaps TRBD1 (6 bases). This CDR3 comprises 14 residues. Germline V gene sequence: CDR1 FNHDT, CDR2 SITEND (reference sequence). Trimming took off 4 bases at V and 3 bases at J, with 13 bases between the two ends. CDR3 residues: CASSPNRADSDYTF. The part of the CDR3 DNA that was read is TGTGCCAGCAGTCCGAACAGGGCTGACTCC.

This clone was seen only a few times. The gene names here belong to mouse. The read is 4 residues too short to cover the CDR3 end, so that end is filled in from the germline J gene. The rearrangement joins TRBV13-1 to TRBJ2-7; D unclear. Trimming removed 0 bases at V and 0 bases at J, with 7 bases between. The CDR3 is 14 residues long. Per the germline V gene, CDR1 is NSHNY and CDR2 is SYGAGN. CDR3 region: CASSDGRVSYEQYF. The covered CDR3 bases are TGTGCCAGCAGTGATGGGAGGGTCTCCTAT.

This clone came up a few times. The gene names given are mouse names. From the germline J gene comes the end of the CDR3, since the read stops 4 residues before it. The same CDR3 is also encoded by other DNA sequences in this sample. The V gene is TRBV13-2, the J gene TRBJ2-5; TRBD1 matches at 9 bases. CDR3 length: 14 amino acids. Germline V gene data show CDR1 as NNHNN and CDR2 as SYGAGS (reference sequence). The DNA read from the CDR3 is TGTGCCAGCGGTGGTCCGGGACAGGGAGAC. Translated: CASGGPGQGD. The entire CDR3 sequence reads CASGGPGQGDTQYF.

This clone was recorded a few times. Gene names and germline refer to mouse. The read finishes 4 residues shy of the CDR3 end, and the germline J gene is used to complete it. The rearrangement links TRBV13-1 to TRBJ2-4, with D unresolved. This CDR3 region has 14 residues. Trimming took 0 bases from V and 3 from J, leaving 8 bases between them. Germline values: CDR1 NSHNY, CDR2 SYGAGN. The CDR3 bases that were read are TGTGCCAGCAGTGATGCGGTTGGGCAAAAC. This encodes CASSDAVGQN. The whole CDR3 sequence reads CASSDAVGQNTLYF.